This T cell receptor beta chain was observed in a study of neoadjuvant nivolumab and ipilimumab in lung cancer. Looking at the study overall: Nivolumab 3 mg/kg was given days 1, 15 and 29, plus ipilimumab 1 mg/kg day 1 in combination.

Germline CDR1 is SGDLS and CDR2 is YYNGEE. V lost 0 bases and J lost 4, with 14 bases in between. The CDR3 has 16 residues. This clone was detected once. Its antigen is still unknown. Assay: immunoSEQ multiplex PCR; the TCRdb copy retains only in-frame clones and omits some. Here the sample spans roughly 20,000 clones, approximately 82% being singletons. Notes on the study in general: TCR richness and clonality were higher in tumors than adjacent uninvolved lung. From pretherapy to surgery, tumor richness and clonality rose with dual therapy. Pretherapy blood TCR richness correlated positively with resected tumor richness.

This sample comprised peripheral blood, obtained before neoadjuvant nivolumab, alone or with ipilimumab. The sequence was collected from an adult with non-small cell lung cancer. This sequence joins TRBV9 and TRBJ2-1; D may be TRBD2 (5 bases). As DNA, the CDR3 is TGTGCCAGCAGCGTAGCCGGCGGTAGCGAGTACAATGAGCAGTTCTTC. Translation gives CASSVAGGSEYNEQFF. The whole variable domain, filled in from reference TRBV9 and TRBJ2-1, reads DSGVTQTPKHLITATGQRVTLRCSPRSGDLSVYWYQQSLDQGLQFLIQYYNGEERAKGNILERFSAQQFPDLHSELNLSSLELGDSALYFCASSVAGGSEYNEQFFGPGTRLTVL.